The subject of this entry is one TCR beta chain. The target antigen is unknown. The data were obtained in a study of cytomegalovirus exposure and HLA in healthy donors. Primers for the PCR totalled 60 Vbeta and 13 Jbeta. Profiling relied on immunoSEQ multiplex PCR, and the TCRdb table lists in-frame clones only, not all of them. This table holds hundreds of thousands of clones, 70% to 80% found once. Study findings and constraints: Productive status was seen about 87% or about 30% of the time for most TCR beta V segments in an earlier analysis.

CDR3 length: 16 residues. From germline, CDR1 is SGHTA and CDR2 FQGNSA. Losses at the gene ends were 1 base for V and 2 bases for J; bases not matched to a gene: 6. Source material: PBMCs. The chain combines TRBV7-2 with TRBJ2-3; 7 bases align to TRBD2. The TCR was taken from a girl aged 2 to 10 in good health and CMV-seronegative. Here the CDR3 DNA reads TGTGCCAGCAGCTTAGGCCCGCGGGAGTTCACAGATACGCAGTATTTT. Translation: CASSLGPREFTDTQYF.